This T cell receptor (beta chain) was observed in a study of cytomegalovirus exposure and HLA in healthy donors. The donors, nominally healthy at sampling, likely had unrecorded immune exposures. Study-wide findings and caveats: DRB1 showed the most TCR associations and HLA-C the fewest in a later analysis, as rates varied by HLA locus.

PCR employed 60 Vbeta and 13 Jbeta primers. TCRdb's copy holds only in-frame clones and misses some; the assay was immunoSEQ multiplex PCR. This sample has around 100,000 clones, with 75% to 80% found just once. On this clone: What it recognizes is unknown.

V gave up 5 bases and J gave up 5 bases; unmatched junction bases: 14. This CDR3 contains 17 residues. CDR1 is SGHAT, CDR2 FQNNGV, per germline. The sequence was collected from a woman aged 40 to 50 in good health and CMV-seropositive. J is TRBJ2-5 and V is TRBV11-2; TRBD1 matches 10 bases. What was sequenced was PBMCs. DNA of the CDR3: TGTGCCAGCAGCGCCCGGACAGGGGGTTTGGGTGGGGAGACCCAGTACTTC. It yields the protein CASSARTGGLGGETQYF.